This paragraph covers one T cell receptor beta chain sequence. Its antigen remains undetermined. Base-call qualities are not available, and no considerably larger clone is one nucleotide away. Patients with autoimmune disease history or receiving systemic immunosuppression were excluded from the trial. Peripheral blood for TCR sequencing was drawn from every dose cohort at baseline, at cycle 4 day 1 and at cycle 7 day 1. Samples came from an open-label, multicenter, first-in-human phase I dose-escalation trial of ivuxolimab. Adults with locally advanced or metastatic melanoma, renal cell, hepatocellular, or head and neck squamous cell carcinoma were enrolled in the trial. Before TCR sequencing, CD4+ T cells and CD8+ T cells were sorted from peripheral blood as separate populations. Via the germline V gene, CDR1 is SGHRS and CDR2 YFSETQ. Reading from cysteine to phenylalanine, the CDR3 counts 14 amino acids. The entry retains the CDR3 DNA only, 42 bases that are in frame from base 1. V is clipped by 4 bases and J by 2 bases, and the sequence between their germline boundaries is 10 bases long.

The data belong to a study of OX40 agonist ivuxolimab in advanced cancers. For context, the study as a whole: Ivuxolimab was a fully human IgG2 agonistic monoclonal antibody targeting the costimulatory receptor OX40 (CD134). The paper covers the monotherapy dose-escalation part of the phase I ivuxolimab trial, which included N ≈ 57 patients. Intravenous ivuxolimab was administered to patients every 2 weeks at six dose levels: 0.01, 0.1, 0.3, 1.5, 3 and 10 mg/kg. Partial responses occurred in three dose-escalation patients, of whom one had hepatocellular carcinoma and two had cutaneous melanoma. Among the roughly 50 dose-escalation patients, about 19 had hepatocellular carcinoma, approximately 15 melanoma, 9 renal cell carcinoma and 9 head and neck cancer. A male proportion of under 85% and a mean age of around 60 years, ranging from about 20 to 85, were recorded for the dose-escalation cohort. Patients were allowed to have had prior anti-PD-1, anti-PD-L1 or anti-CTLA-4 therapy, and 40% to 45% of the dose-escalation patients had been treated with checkpoint inhibitors. The point of sequencing TCRbeta in the periphery was to test whether ivuxolimab changed TCR sequence diversity and drove clonal T-cell expansion. Points the paper makes about the study in general: After ivuxolimab, more expanded clones were found on average in CD8+ T cells than in CD4+ T cells. Low levels of normalized T-cell clonal expansion were also seen in some nonresponding patients. In partial responders in the 0.1-3.0 mg/kg groups, normalized peripheral clonal expansion was found to be among the lowest, especially among CD8+ T cells. At doses of 0.1 to 3.0 mg/kg, clonal expansion of both CD4+ and CD8+ blood T cells was observed from baseline to week 6. The antigen specificity of the clonally expanded peripheral T cells was not determined.

Genomic DNA was isolated from the sorted cells so that the TCRbeta CDR3 region could be sequenced. The immunoSEQ Assay was used for sequencing of TCRbeta CDR3 regions. Held by TCRdb, this immuneACCESS table contains in-frame sequences only and omits some clones. Under half of the omission traces to an unresolved V gene where checked; the cause of the rest is unknown. For this sample there are some 140,000 clones; 90% appear just once. The ten biggest clones cover approximately 1% of the sample. Here the chain combines TRBV5-1 and TRBJ1-3; the D gene identity is not certain. Sample: CD4+ or CD8+ T cells sorted from blood, taken in a trial of the OX40 agonist ivuxolimab. The receptor's source is an adult with an advanced solid tumor such as melanoma, head and neck, liver or kidney cancer. The nucleotides read TGCGCCAGCAGCAGCTCGACGGCTGGAAACACCATATATTTT. It is translated as CASSSSTAGNTIYF.